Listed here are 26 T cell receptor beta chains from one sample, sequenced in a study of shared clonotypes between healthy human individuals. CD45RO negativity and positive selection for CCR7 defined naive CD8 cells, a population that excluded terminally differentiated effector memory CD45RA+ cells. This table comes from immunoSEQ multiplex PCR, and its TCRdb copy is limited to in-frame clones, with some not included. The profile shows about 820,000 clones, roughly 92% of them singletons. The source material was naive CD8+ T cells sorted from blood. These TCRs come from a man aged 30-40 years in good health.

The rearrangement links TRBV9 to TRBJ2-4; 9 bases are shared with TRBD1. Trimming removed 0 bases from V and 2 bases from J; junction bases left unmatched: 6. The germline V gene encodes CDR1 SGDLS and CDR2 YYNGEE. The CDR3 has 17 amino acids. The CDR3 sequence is CASSVGDRDRPKNIQYF. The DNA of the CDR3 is TGTGCCAGCAGCGTAGGGGACAGGGATCGACCCAAAAACATTCAGTACTTC.

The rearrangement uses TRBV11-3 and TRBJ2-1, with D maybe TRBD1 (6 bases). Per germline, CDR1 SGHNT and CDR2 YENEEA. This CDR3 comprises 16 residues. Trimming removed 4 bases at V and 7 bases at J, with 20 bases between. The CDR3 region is CASSSHHAGDPNEQFF. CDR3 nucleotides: TGTGCCAGCAGCTCCCACCACGCAGGGGACCCGAATGAGCAGTTCTTC.

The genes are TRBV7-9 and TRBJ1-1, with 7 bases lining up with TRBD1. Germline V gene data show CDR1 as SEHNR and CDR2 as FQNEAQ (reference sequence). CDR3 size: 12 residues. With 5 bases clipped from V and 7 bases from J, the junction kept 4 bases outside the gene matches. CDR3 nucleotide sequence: TGTGCCAGCAGCCGCGGACAGGTTGAAGCTTTCTTT. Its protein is CASSRGQVEAFF.

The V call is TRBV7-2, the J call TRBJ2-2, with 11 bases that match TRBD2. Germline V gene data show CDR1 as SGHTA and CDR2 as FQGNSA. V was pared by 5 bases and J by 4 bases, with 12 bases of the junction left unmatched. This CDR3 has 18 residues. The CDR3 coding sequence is TGTGCCAGCAGCGACCCCTCGGGACTAGCGGACCTCACCGGGGAGCTGTTTTTT. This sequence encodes CASSDPSGLADLTGELFF.

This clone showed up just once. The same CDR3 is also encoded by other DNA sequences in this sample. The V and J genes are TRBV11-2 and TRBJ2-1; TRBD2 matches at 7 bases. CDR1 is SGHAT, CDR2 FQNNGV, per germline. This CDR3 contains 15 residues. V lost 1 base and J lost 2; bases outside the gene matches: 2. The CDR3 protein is CASSLGLAAYNEQFF. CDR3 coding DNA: TGTGCCAGCAGCTTAGGCCTAGCGGCCTACAATGAGCAGTTCTTC.

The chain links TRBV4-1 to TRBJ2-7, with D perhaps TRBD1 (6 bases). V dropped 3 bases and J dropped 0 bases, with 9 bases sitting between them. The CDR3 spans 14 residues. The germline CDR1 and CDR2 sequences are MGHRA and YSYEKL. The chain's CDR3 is CASSQGHSSYEQYF. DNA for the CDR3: TGCGCCAGCAGCCAGGGACATAGCTCCTACGAGCAGTACTTC.

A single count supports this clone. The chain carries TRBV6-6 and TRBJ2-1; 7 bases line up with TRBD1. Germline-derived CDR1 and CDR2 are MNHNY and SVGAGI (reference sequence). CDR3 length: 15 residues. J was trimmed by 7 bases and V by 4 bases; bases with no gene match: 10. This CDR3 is CASSSSGQTDNEQFF. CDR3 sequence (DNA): TGTGCCAGCAGTTCCTCGGGACAGACGGATAATGAGCAGTTCTTC.

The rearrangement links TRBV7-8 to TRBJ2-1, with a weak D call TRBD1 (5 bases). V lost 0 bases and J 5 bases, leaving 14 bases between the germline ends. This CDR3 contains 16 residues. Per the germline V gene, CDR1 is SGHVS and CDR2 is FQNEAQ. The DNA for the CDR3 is TGTGCCAGCAGCTTAGCAAGAACAGGAACCAACAATGAGCAGTTCTTC. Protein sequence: CASSLARTGTNNEQFF.

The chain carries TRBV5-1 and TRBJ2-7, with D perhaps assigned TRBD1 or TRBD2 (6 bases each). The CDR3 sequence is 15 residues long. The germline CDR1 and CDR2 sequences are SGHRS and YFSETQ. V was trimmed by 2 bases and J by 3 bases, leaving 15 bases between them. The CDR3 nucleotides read TGCGCCAGCAGCTTACAGGGCGGAGGGGTCTACGAGCAGTACTTC. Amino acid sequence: CASSLQGGGVYEQYF.

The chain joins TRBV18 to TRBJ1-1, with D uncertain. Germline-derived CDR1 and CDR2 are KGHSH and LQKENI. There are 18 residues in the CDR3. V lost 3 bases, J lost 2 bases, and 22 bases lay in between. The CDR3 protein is CASSPPHMAGGRNTEAFF. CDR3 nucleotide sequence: TGTGCCAGCTCACCGCCCCATATGGCTGGAGGGCGAAACACTGAAGCTTTCTTT.

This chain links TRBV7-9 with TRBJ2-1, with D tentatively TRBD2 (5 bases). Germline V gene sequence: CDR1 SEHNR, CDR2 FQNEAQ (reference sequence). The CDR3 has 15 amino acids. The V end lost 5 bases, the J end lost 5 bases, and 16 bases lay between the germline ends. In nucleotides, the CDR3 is TGTGCCAGCAGCACCGGGGTGATGCTCGACAATGAGCAGTTCTTC. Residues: CASSTGVMLDNEQFF. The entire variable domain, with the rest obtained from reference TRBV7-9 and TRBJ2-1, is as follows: DTGVSQNPRHKITKRGQNVTFRCDPISEHNRLYWYRQTLGQGPEFLTYFQNEAQLEKSRLLSDRFSAERPKGSFSTLEIQRTEQGDSAMYLCASSTGVMLDNEQFFGPGTRLTVL.

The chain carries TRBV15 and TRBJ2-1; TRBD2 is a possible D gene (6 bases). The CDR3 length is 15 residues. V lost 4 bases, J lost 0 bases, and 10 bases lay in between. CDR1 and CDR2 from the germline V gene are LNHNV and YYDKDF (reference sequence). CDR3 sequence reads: CATSNSGSSYNEQFF. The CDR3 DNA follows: TGTGCCACCAGCAATAGCGGTAGCTCCTACAATGAGCAGTTCTTC.

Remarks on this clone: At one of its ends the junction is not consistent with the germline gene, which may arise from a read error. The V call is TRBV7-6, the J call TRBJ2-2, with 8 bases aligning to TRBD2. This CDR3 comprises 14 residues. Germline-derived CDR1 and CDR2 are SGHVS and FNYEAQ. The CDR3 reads CASSVAGFTGELFF. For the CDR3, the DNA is TGTGCCAGCAGCGTAGCGGGGTTCACCGGGGAGCTGTTTTTT.

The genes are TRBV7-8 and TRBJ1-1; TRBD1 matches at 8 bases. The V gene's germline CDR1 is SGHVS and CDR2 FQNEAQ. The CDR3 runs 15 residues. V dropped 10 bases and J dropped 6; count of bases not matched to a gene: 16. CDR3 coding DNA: TGTGCCACGAGACAGGGGACGGGTCTGTATGCTGAAGCTTTCTTT. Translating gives CATRQGTGLYAEAFF.

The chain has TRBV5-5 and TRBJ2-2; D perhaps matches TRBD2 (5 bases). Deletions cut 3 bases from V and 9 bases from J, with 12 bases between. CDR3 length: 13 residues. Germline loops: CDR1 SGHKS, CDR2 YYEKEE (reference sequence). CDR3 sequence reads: CASSSWAGRELFF. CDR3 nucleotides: TGTGCCAGCAGCTCGTGGGCGGGCCGGGAGCTGTTTTTT.

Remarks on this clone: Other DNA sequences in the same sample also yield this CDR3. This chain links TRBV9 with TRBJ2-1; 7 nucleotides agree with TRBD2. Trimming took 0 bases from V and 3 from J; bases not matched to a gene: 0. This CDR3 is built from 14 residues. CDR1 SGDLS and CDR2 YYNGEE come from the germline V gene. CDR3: CASSVGTSYNEQFF. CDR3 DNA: TGTGCCAGCAGCGTAGGGACTAGCTACAATGAGCAGTTCTTC. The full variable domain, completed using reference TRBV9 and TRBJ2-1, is DSGVTQTPKHLITATGQRVTLRCSPRSGDLSVYWYQQSLDQGLQFLIQYYNGEERAKGNILERFSAQQFPDLHSELNLSSLELGDSALYFCASSVGTSYNEQFFGPGTRLTVL.

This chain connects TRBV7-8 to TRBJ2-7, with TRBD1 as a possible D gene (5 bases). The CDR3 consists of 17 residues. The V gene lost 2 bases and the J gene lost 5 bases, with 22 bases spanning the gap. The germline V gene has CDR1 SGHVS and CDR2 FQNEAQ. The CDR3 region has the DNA TGTGCCAGCAGCTTAACCAATACGGCCCAATTGGGGCACGAGCAGTACTTC. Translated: CASSLTNTAQLGHEQYF.

CDR3: CASSLVLAGDEQYF. CDR3 in DNA: TGTGCCAGCAGCTTAGTCCTAGCGGGAGACGAGCAGTACTTC. The chain links TRBV7-9 to TRBJ2-7; TRBD2 matches at 10 bases. The CDR3 spans 14 residues. Trimming at V came to 1 base and at J to 5 bases, leaving 2 bases not matched to a gene. Germline V lookup: CDR1 SEHNR, CDR2 FQNEAQ (reference sequence).

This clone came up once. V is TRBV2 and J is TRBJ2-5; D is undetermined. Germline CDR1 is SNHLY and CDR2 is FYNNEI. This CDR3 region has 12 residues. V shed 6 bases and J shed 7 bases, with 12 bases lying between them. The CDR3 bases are TGTGCCAGCAGGGCAGGTACCGGGACCCAGTACTTC. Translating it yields CASRAGTGTQYF. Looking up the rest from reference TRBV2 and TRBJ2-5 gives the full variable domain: EPEVTQTPSHQVTQMGQEVILRCVPISNHLYFYWYRQILGQKVEFLVSFYNNEISEKSEIFDDQFSVERPDGSNFTLKIRSTKLEDSAMYFCASRAGTGTQYFGPGTRLLVL.

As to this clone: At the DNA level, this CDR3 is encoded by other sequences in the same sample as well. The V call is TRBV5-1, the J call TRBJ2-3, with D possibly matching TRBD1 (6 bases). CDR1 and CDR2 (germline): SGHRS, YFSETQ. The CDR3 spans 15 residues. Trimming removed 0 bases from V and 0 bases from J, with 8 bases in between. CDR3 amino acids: CASSLGQASTDTQYF. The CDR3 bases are TGCGCCAGCAGCTTGGGACAGGCGAGCACAGATACGCAGTATTTT.

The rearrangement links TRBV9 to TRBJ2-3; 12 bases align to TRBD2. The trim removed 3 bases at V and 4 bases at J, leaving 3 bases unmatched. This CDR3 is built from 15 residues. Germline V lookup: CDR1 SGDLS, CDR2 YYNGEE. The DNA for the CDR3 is TGTGCCAGCAGCGCCACTAGCGGGAGGCCAGATACGCAGTATTTT. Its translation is CASSATSGRPDTQYF.

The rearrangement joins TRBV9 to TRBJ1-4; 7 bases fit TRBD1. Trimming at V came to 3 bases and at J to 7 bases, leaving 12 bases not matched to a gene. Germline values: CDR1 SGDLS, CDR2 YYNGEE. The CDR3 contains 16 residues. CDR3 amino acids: CASSARTGVDSEKLFF. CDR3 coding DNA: TGTGCCAGCAGCGCAAGAACAGGGGTGGATAGTGAAAAACTGTTTTTT.

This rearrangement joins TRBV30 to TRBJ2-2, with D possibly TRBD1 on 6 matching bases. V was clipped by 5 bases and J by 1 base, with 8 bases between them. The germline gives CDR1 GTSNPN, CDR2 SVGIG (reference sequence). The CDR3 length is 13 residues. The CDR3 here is CAWSTGNTGELFF. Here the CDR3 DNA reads TGTGCCTGGTCGACAGGGAACACCGGGGAGCTGTTTTTT.

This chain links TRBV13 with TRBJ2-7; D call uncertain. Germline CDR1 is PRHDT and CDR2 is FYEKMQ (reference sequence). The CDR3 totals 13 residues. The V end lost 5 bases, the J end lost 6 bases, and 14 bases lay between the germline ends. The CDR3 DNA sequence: TGTGCCAGCAGCCCATATGACCCCTCCGAGCAGTACTTC. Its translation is CASSPYDPSEQYF. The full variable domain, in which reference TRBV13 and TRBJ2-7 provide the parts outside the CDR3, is AAGVIQSPRHLIKEKRETATLKCYPIPRHDTVYWYQQGPGQDPQFLISFYEKMQSDKGSIPDRFSAQQFSDYHSELNMSSLELGDSALYFCASSPYDPSEQYFGPGTRLTVT.

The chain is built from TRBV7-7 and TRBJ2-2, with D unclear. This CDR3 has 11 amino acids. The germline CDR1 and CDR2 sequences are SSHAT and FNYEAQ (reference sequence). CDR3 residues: CAIQNTGELFF. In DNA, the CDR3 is TGTGCGATACAGAACACCGGGGAGCTGTTTTTT.

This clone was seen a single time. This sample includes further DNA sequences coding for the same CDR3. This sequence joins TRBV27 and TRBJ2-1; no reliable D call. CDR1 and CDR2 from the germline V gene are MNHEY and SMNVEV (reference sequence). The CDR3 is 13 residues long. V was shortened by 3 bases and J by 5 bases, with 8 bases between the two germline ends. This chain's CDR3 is CASSFSRDNEQFF. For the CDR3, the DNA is TGTGCCAGCAGTTTTTCTAGAGACAATGAGCAGTTCTTC.